The T cell receptor (beta chain) under discussion was sequenced for a study of OX40 agonist ivuxolimab in advanced cancers. Assay used: immunoSEQ multiplex PCR; TCRdb lists only in-frame clones, some missing. The sample has roughly 60,000 clones, 94% seen once; the top ten hold less than 20%. Drawing of blood for sampling happened at baseline, at cycle 4 day 1, and at cycle 7 day 1. Germline V gene sequence: CDR1 LGHNA, CDR2 YSLEER. There are 19 residues in the CDR3. V lost 1 base to trimming and J lost 1 base; unmatched junction nucleotides: 10. This TCR was sampled from an adult with an advanced solid tumor such as melanoma, head and neck, liver or kidney cancer. The material was CD4+ or CD8+ T cells sorted from blood, obtained in a trial of the OX40 agonist ivuxolimab. This chain uses TRBV4-3 with TRBJ2-6; 7 bases fit TRBD2. For the CDR3, the DNA is TGCGCCAGCAGCCAAGGGTCGGGGGGTTTTCAATCTGGGGCCAACGTCCTGACTTTC. Translated, it gives CASSQGSGGFQSGANVLTF.